Listed below are T cell receptor beta chains from one sample, sequenced in a study. From the RT-PCR reads, TCRdb called clonotypes with MiXCR, one entry per CDR3 protein. The sample has hundreds of thousands of distinct CDR3 sequences; about 14% are singletons. The sample taken for sequencing was memory CD4+ T cells from blood. Source of these receptors: a female donor in good health, serving as a healthy control. CDR3s include the opening cysteine and the closing phenylalanine or tryptophan. The order of the fields is CDR3 protein, CDR3 DNA, CDR3 length, D gene, J gene, clone size, V gene. D genes are given only for firm matches. Clone size, where shown, is once, few, many, or a class for clones that have expanded.

CASSMGQARVAFF,TGTGCCAGCAGTATGGGACAGGCGAGGGTGGCTTTCTTT,13,TRBD1,TRBJ1-1,many,TRBV6-5
CATSGADGSTEAFF,TGCGCCACCTCCGGGGCCGACGGCTCAACTGAAGCTTTCTTT,14,.,TRBJ1-1,once,TRBV5-1
CASGTGGYGYGYTF,TGTGCCAGCGGAACAGGGGGCTACGGCTATGGCTACACCTTC,14,TRBD1,TRBJ1-2,few,TRBV5-5
CASSLFGGSEAFF,TGTGCCAGCAGTCTTTTTGGGGGTTCTGAAGCTTTCTTT,13,.,TRBJ1-1,few,TRBV6-5
CSVVSRAGDYAFF,TGCAGCGTTGTTAGTAGGGCAGGGGATTATGCTTTCTTT,13,.,TRBJ1-1,many,TRBV29-1
CASSWTGSYTF,TGTGCCAGCAGTTGGACCGGGAGCTACACCTTC,11,.,TRBJ1-2,few,TRBV5-5
CSAPRPGQSSYEQYF,TGCAGTGCGCCCCGACCGGGACAGAGCTCCTACGAGCAGTACTTC,15,TRBD1,TRBJ2-7,few,TRBV20-1
CASTPREVWYTF,TGTGCCAGCACTCCGAGGGAGGTCTGGTACACCTTC,12,.,TRBJ1-2,.,TRBV2
CASRRSGGSSYEQYF,TGTGCCAGCAGAAGAAGCGGAGGGAGCTCCTACGAGCAGTACTTC,15,.,TRBJ2-7,.,TRBV28
CASSWGAFNEQFF,TGTGCCAGCTCCTGGGGAGCCTTCAATGAGCAGTTCTTC,13,.,TRBJ2-1,many,TRBV6-5
CASSLRSITGGLFF,TGTGCCAGCAGTTTAAGATCTATAACGGGGGGGCTGTTTTTT,14,TRBD2,TRBJ2-2,few,TRBV6-5
CASSLDGGRYNEQFF,TGCGCCAGCAGCTTGGACGGGGGCAGATACAATGAGCAGTTCTTC,15,.,TRBJ2-1,many,TRBV5-1
CSASPTETQYF,TGCAGTGCTAGCCCCACAGAGACCCAGTACTTC,11,.,TRBJ2-5,many,TRBV20-1
CSAPRGGRGDEQFF,TGCAGTGCTCCCCGCGGGGGGAGGGGCGATGAGCAGTTCTTC,14,TRBD2,TRBJ2-1,.,TRBV20-1
CSVASTDTQYF,TGCAGCGTTGCCAGCACAGATACGCAGTATTTT,11,.,TRBJ2-3,many,TRBV29-1
CASSLDSGEIYEQYF,TGCGCCAGCAGCTTGGATTCGGGAGAGATCTACGAGCAGTACTTC,15,.,TRBJ2-7,many,TRBV5-1
CSARDRWTASYNEQFF,TGCAGTGCTAGAGATCGTTGGACCGCCTCCTACAATGAGCAGTTCTTC,16,.,TRBJ2-1,.,TRBV20-1
CSASGLGNYGYTF,TGCAGTGCTTCCGGGTTGGGAAACTATGGCTACACCTTC,13,.,TRBJ1-2,many,TRBV20-1
CASSRSGAANYGYTF,TGTGCCAGCAGCCGGTCCGGGGCAGCTAACTATGGCTACACCTTC,15,.,TRBJ1-2,.,TRBV3-1